This note documents a single TCR beta chain sequence. The target of this receptor is not known. No qualities accompany the bases; no much larger clone lies one base away. V ends up 4 bases short and J 2 bases short, with an unmatched junction base count of 5. There are 15 amino acids in the CDR3, from cysteine to phenylalanine inclusive. CDR3 DNA only is kept here, 45 bases in frame from base 1. CDR1 and CDR2 were assigned from the germline V gene as LGHNA and YNFKEQ. These data come from a study of T-cell reconstitution after alpha-beta-depleted transplantation in children (dated by TCRdb to the mid-2010s). Regarding the study in general: T-cell immune reconstitution after TCRalphabeta/CD19-depleted allogeneic hematopoietic cell transplantation in children was quantitatively tracked in the study by means of TCR repertoire profiling.

Receptor amplification or capture employed PCR. The reads were generated on an Illumina HiSeq 2500. TCR libraries were prepared with molecular barcoding, using unique molecular identifiers to normalize TCRbeta repertoire quantification. TCRdb cleaned the public reads at Q25 with fastp, built clones with MiXCR and kept in-frame beta chains. Every CDR3 protein is listed once, alongside the most common genes and DNA of its rows. The sample data list a few hundred thousand distinct CDR3 sequences, and about 14% of these were observed just once. The top ten constitute over 3.5% of the sample. The sequencing used PBMCs, collected from the stem cell graft. The clonotype originates from a human donor who donated a stem cell graft to a child with Fanconi anemia. The chain couples TRBV4-2 to TRBJ2-3, with TRBD2 matching 8 junction bases. CDR3 protein: CASSLKRGYTDTQYF. Here is the DNA: TGTGCCAGCAGCCTCAAGCGGGGGTACACAGATACGCAGTATTTT.